Below are 30 T cell receptor beta chains sequenced from a single sample in a study of blood T cells in healthy people across ages. Sample-barcoded 5' priming and a J-beta primer mix drove a second PCR of roughly 6 to 12 cycles. TCRdb analysed the 5' RACE reads with MiXCR anew, one entry per CDR3 protein. The top ten clones hold about a fifth of a sample with fewer than 1 million distinct CDR3 sequences, about 42% of them seen once. The sample comprised blood. The source is a man aged 55 to 70 in good health.

The chain links TRBV7-2 to TRBJ1-2; perhaps TRBD1 as D (6 bases). Between the trimmed V and J ends, which lost 5 bases and 4 bases, there was a span of 17 bases. There are 15 residues in the CDR3. The germline CDR1 and CDR2 sequences are SGHTA and FQGNSA. CDR3 DNA: TGTGCCAGCAGCGTCAAACAGGGTTATGGCTATGGCTACACCTTC. This sequence encodes CASSVKQGYGYGYTF.

J is TRBJ2-2 and V is TRBV6-1; D remains unclear. The germline CDR1 and CDR2 sequences are MNHNS and SASEGT. The CDR3 runs to 13 residues. V was clipped by 2 bases and J by 4 bases, with 5 bases between them. CDR3 sequence reads: CASSEYVTGELFF. Here the CDR3 DNA reads TGTGCCAGCAGTGAATATGTCACCGGGGAGCTGTTTTTT.

The chain recombines TRBV7-2 with TRBJ2-3; TRBD2 matches 7 bases. This CDR3 contains 15 residues. J gave up 5 bases and V 6 bases, and 11 bases lay outside the gene matches. CDR1 SGHTA and CDR2 FQGNSA come from the germline V gene. The CDR3 protein is CASRPAGQGRDTQYF. DNA for the CDR3: TGTGCCAGCAGACCAGCGGGGCAGGGTAGAGATACGCAGTATTTT.

This clonotype has a handful of counts. The rearrangement joins TRBV2 to TRBJ1-2; D possibly corresponds to TRBD1 (5 bases). The germline gives CDR1 SNHLY, CDR2 FYNNEI. This CDR3 has 14 residues. The V and J ends lost 6 bases and 8 bases respectively, with 19 bases between them. Here the CDR3 reads CASSVGTAREGYTF. DNA of the CDR3: TGTGCCAGCAGCGTCGGGACTGCCCGAGAGGGCTACACCTTC.

The V call is TRBV19, the J call TRBJ2-3; TRBD2 is a possible D gene (5 bases). Germline lookup yields CDR1 LNHDA and CDR2 SQIVND (reference sequence). The CDR3 is 16 amino acids. V lost 2 bases, J lost 4 bases, and 16 bases lay in between. CDR3 protein: CASSISSLGRADTQYF. In DNA, the CDR3 is TGTGCCAGTAGTATATCATCCCTCGGGCGGGCAGATACGCAGTATTTT.

The genes are TRBV3-1 and TRBJ2-3, with 7 bases aligning to TRBD1. This CDR3 contains 15 residues. The V segment lost 5 bases and the J segment 0 bases; nucleotides outside the gene matches: 5. Germline V gives CDR1 LGHDT, CDR2 YNNKEL (reference sequence). CDR3 nucleotide sequence: TGTGCCAGCAGCAAGACAGGGAGCAGCACAGATACGCAGTATTTT. This codes for CASSKTGSSTDTQYF.

The gene calls are TRBV27 and TRBJ2-1, with D possibly being TRBD1 (5 bases). V was trimmed by 3 bases and J by 2 bases, leaving 11 bases between them. Germline CDR1 reads MNHEY; CDR2 reads SMNVEV (reference sequence). CDR3 length equals 15 residues. CDR3 residues: CASSLQGDPYNEQFF. The CDR3 region has the DNA TGTGCCAGCAGTTTGCAAGGGGATCCCTACAATGAGCAGTTCTTC.

This clonotype was seen a single time. The CDR3 DNA is TGCAGTGCCATAACCCAGAACGCGCAGTACTTC. Its protein product is CSAITQNAQYF. The chain is built from TRBV20-1 and TRBJ2-7; unclear D gene. V lost 6 bases and J lost 9, with 15 bases in between. This CDR3 is built from 11 residues. The germline CDR1 and CDR2 sequences are DFQATT and SNEGSKA (reference sequence).

In this sample, this clonotype turned up many times. The chain links TRBV6-6 to TRBJ1-5; D call uncertain. V gave up 10 bases and J gave up 4 bases, with 17 bases separating them. The CDR3 sequence is 14 residues long. Germline CDR1 MNHNY, CDR2 SVGAGI (reference sequence). The CDR3 protein is CATEAGVKNQPQHF. For the CDR3, the DNA is TGTGCCACCGAGGCCGGGGTAAAGAATCAGCCCCAGCATTTT.

A few counts support this clonotype. The chain couples TRBV27 to TRBJ1-4; D gene unclear. With 0 bases removed from V and 5 bases from J, the gap between germline ends came to 10 bases. This CDR3 region has 15 residues. Per the germline V gene, CDR1 is MNHEY and CDR2 is SMNVEV (reference sequence). This CDR3 is CASSLSPLGNEKLFF. The CDR3 DNA sequence: TGTGCCAGCAGTTTATCGCCTTTGGGGAATGAAAAACTGTTTTTT.

The J gene is TRBJ1-5, the V gene TRBV20-1, with D perhaps TRBD1 (5 bases). Germline loops: CDR1 DFQATT, CDR2 SNEGSKA (reference sequence). Trimming pared 3 bases from V and 8 bases from J, leaving 8 bases between. This CDR3 has 11 amino acids. The CDR3 DNA follows: TGCAGTGCTAGTGAGGACAAGCCCCAGCATTTT. This encodes CSASEDKPQHF.

The rearrangement joins TRBV20-1 to TRBJ2-3, with TRBD2 matching over 13 bases. V shed 3 bases and J 5 bases; nucleotides not matched to a gene: 11. There are 17 residues in the CDR3. In germline, CDR1 is DFQATT, CDR2 SNEGSKA (reference sequence). CDR3 protein: CSASTSGGAEVRDTQYF. The CDR3 DNA sequence: TGCAGTGCTAGCACTAGCGGGGGGGCAGAAGTAAGAGATACGCAGTATTTT.

This chain uses TRBV6-2 or TRBV6-3 with TRBJ2-6; 7 bases agree with TRBD1. Germline-derived CDR1 and CDR2 are MNHEY and SVGEGT. With V trimmed by 5 bases and J by 1 base, 8 bases remained unmatched. The CDR3 is made up of 17 amino acids. The CDR3 sequence: CASSPQGLLSGANVLTF. The DNA for the CDR3 is TGTGCCAGCAGTCCACAGGGGTTGCTGTCTGGGGCCAACGTCCTGACTTTC.

The chain joins TRBV20-1 to TRBJ1-6; D is uncertain. Looked up from germline, CDR1 is DFQATT and CDR2 is SNEGSKA (reference sequence). The CDR3 has 13 residues. Between the trimmed V and J ends, which lost 3 bases and 5 bases, there was a span of 8 bases. The CDR3 loop reads CSARSPDNSPLHF. The CDR3 coding sequence is TGCAGTGCTAGGAGCCCAGATAATTCACCCCTCCACTTT.

This chain connects TRBV29-1 to TRBJ2-7; no firm D call. CDR1 is SQVTM, CDR2 ANQGSEA, per germline. This CDR3 has 12 amino acids. The V end was cut by 4 bases, the J end by 0 bases, with 7 bases between. The CDR3 coding sequence is TGCAGCGTTGTTTTGGGCTCCTACGAGCAGTACTTC. Amino acid sequence: CSVVLGSYEQYF.

This clonotype was recorded a few times. The chain combines TRBV7-2 with TRBJ2-7; D possibly corresponds to TRBD2 (5 bases). Trimming took off 4 bases at V and 0 bases at J, with 16 bases between the two ends. The CDR3 is made up of 16 amino acids. Per the germline V gene, CDR1 is SGHTA and CDR2 is FQGNSA. The CDR3 coding sequence is TGTGCCAGCAGCTATATAGGCGGGCTGAACTCCTACGAGCAGTACTTC. It is translated as CASSYIGGLNSYEQYF.

The rearrangement joins TRBV7-9 to TRBJ1-1; D may be TRBD1 (5 bases). The CDR3 has 15 residues. Germline CDR1 SEHNR, CDR2 FQNEAQ (reference sequence). Trimming took 5 bases from V and 7 from J, leaving 20 bases between them. CDR3 amino acids: CASSAIRYAGNEAFF. CDR3 sequence (DNA): TGTGCCAGCAGCGCAATCCGTTATGCAGGGAATGAAGCTTTCTTT. The variable domain in full, completed from reference TRBV7-9 and TRBJ1-1, reads DTGVSQNPRHKITKRGQNVTFRCDPISEHNRLYWYRQTLGQGPEFLTYFQNEAQLEKSRLLSDRFSAERPKGSFSTLEIQRTEQGDSAMYLCASSAIRYAGNEAFFGQGTRLTVV.

The chain uses TRBV20-1 and TRBJ2-1, with 9 bases that match TRBD2. The CDR3 covers 13 residues. V trimming: 6 bases; J trimming: 8 bases; junction bases outside the gene matches: 8. CDR1 is DFQATT, CDR2 SNEGSKA, per germline (reference sequence). The CDR3, as DNA: TGCAGTGCCCTGCGGGGGGGCGGGTATGAGCAGTTCTTC. Protein product: CSALRGGGYEQFF.

For this clonotype: The junction shows a germline mismatch at one end, possibly a read error. J is TRBJ1-2 and V is TRBV10-1; D gene ambiguous. Germline CDR1 WNHNN, CDR2 SYGVQD (reference sequence). The CDR3 has 13 residues. The CDR3 loop is CASSESGGYGYTF. In DNA form, the CDR3 reads TGTGCCAGCAGTGAATCGGGCGGCTATGGCTACACCTTC.

The CDR3, as DNA: TGTGCCACCAGCCGGACAGGAAATCAGCCCCAGCATTTT. Protein: CATSRTGNQPQHF. This rearrangement joins TRBV15 to TRBJ1-5; 7 bases map to TRBD1. This CDR3 region has 13 residues. J lost 4 bases, V lost 5 bases, and 2 bases had no gene match. Germline-derived CDR1 and CDR2 are LNHNV and YYDKDF (reference sequence).

This clonotype was seen at least ten times. V and J are TRBV6-2 or TRBV6-3 and TRBJ1-2; TRBD1 is a possible D gene (6 bases). The V gene's germline CDR1 is MNHEY and CDR2 SVGEGT. The CDR3 is 12 amino acids. V gave up 4 bases and J gave up 10 bases, with 13 bases separating them. The CDR3 reads CASSSRDTVYTF. The CDR3 DNA reads as TGTGCCAGCAGTTCGCGGGACACGGTCTACACCTTC.

Many counts were recorded for this clonotype. V gene TRBV30 combines with J gene TRBJ1-2; D remains unclear. Germline V gene data show CDR1 as GTSNPN and CDR2 as SVGIG (reference sequence). V was clipped by 3 bases and J by 7 bases, with 9 bases between them. The CDR3 covers 11 residues. The CDR3 region has the DNA TGTGCCTGGAGGGGAGGTGGTGGCTACACCTTC. It translates to CAWRGGGGYTF.

This clonotype was detected only a few times. The rearrangement links TRBV6-5 to TRBJ1-1; D not resolved. V lost 0 bases and J lost 1, with 9 bases in between. The germline V gene encodes CDR1 MNHEY and CDR2 SVGAGI. The CDR3 consists of 15 residues. CDR3 in amino acids: CASSYSWASNTEAFF. The CDR3 bases are TGTGCCAGCAGTTACTCTTGGGCCTCGAACACTGAAGCTTTCTTT.

The chain joins TRBV5-8 to TRBJ2-5; maybe TRBD1 (5 bases). Germline-derived CDR1 and CDR2 are SGHTS and YDEGEE. V was trimmed by 4 bases and J by 1 base, leaving 17 bases between them. The CDR3 covers 16 residues. CDR3 protein: CASSTGQGLVQETQYF. CDR3 DNA: TGTGCCAGCAGCACCGGACAAGGGTTAGTCCAAGAGACCCAGTACTTC.

The CDR3 sequence: CASSFKDRGLYGYTF. The CDR3, as DNA: TGTGCCAGCAGCTTTAAGGACAGGGGTTTGTATGGCTACACCTTC. The V and J genes are TRBV13 and TRBJ1-2; 9 nucleotides line up with TRBD1. From germline, CDR1 is PRHDT and CDR2 FYEKMQ (reference sequence). The CDR3 is 15 residues long. Trimming took 3 bases from V and 5 from J; bases not matched to a gene: 7.

The chain couples TRBV28 to TRBJ2-7; tentatively, D is TRBD1 (6 bases). The germline gives CDR1 MDHEN, CDR2 SYDVKM. The CDR3 has 13 amino acids. V lost 6 bases to trimming and J lost 5 bases, with 14 bases between them. CDR3 in amino acids: CASRLRTVNEQYF. The CDR3 DNA reads TGTGCCAGCAGACTAAGGACAGTAAACGAGCAGTACTTC.

This clonotype was seen a handful of times. The chain joins TRBV5-1 to TRBJ1-2; D call uncertain. V was shortened by 0 bases and J by 8 bases, with 17 bases between the two germline ends. Per germline, CDR1 SGHRS and CDR2 YFSETQ. The length of the CDR3 is 15 residues. CDR3 bases: TGCGCCAGCAGCTTGGAGAACCGATTCACACGCGGCTACACCTTC. It specifies CASSLENRFTRGYTF.

The J gene is TRBJ2-3, the V gene TRBV14, with a possible D match to TRBD1 (6 bases). This CDR3 spans 17 amino acids. The germline V gene has CDR1 SGHDN and CDR2 FVKESK. V shed 1 base and J shed 3 bases, with 17 bases lying between them. Here the CDR3 reads CASSQVVYRDVTDTQYF. The CDR3 nucleotides are TGTGCCAGCAGCCAAGTGGTGTACAGGGATGTAACAGATACGCAGTATTTT.

This clonotype was recorded a few times. The chain carries TRBV28 and TRBJ2-7; D remains ambiguous. This CDR3 spans 17 amino acids. CDR1 and CDR2 from the germline V gene are MDHEN and SYDVKM. Trimming removed 4 bases from V and 4 bases from J, with 23 bases in between. The DNA of the CDR3 is TGTGCCAGCAGTTACTCCAGTCGGGCAGCAGCCGGATACGAGCAGTACTTC. It encodes CASSYSSRAAAGYEQYF.

The chain combines TRBV5-1 with TRBJ2-5, with D perhaps matching TRBD1 (6 bases). Germline loops: CDR1 SGHRS, CDR2 YFSETQ. Deletions cut 4 bases from V and 4 bases from J, with 14 bases between. CDR3 size: 14 residues. The CDR3, as DNA: TGCGCCAGCAGCAAGGACAGTACGGCAGAGACCCAGTACTTC. It translates to CASSKDSTAETQYF.